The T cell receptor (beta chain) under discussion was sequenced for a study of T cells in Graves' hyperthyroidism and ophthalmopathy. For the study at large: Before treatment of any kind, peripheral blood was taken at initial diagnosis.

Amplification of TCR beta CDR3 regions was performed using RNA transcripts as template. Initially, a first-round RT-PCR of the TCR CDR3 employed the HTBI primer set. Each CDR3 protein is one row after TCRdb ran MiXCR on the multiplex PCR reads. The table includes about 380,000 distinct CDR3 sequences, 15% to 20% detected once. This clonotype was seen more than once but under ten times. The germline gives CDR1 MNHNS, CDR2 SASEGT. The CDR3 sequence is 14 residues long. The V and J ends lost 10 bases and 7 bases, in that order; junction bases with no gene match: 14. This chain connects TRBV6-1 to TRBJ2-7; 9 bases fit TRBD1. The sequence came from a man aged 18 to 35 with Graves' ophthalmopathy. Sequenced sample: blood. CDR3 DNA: TGTGCCACTTCCACAGGGGGCAGTCCGGAAGAGCAGTACTTC. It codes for CATSTGGSPEEQYF.